This paragraph reports one T cell receptor (beta chain). Germline CDR1 and CDR2: SEHNR and FQNEAQ (reference sequence). J gave up 1 base and V 8 bases, and 13 bases lay outside the gene matches. CDR3 length: 18 amino acids. A second roughly 6 to 12 cycle PCR used barcoded and J-beta primers. TCRdb ran MiXCR on the 5' RACE reads and lists one entry per CDR3 protein. The table has over 1,500,000 distinct CDR3 sequences, 39% seen once; the top ten hold 20% to 25%. This sample is part of a study of blood T cells in healthy people across ages. On the study more broadly: Capture via template switching afforded approximately one barcoded beta molecule per two T cells.

V is TRBV7-9 and J is TRBJ2-6; 8 bases line up with TRBD1. The TCR originated in a human donor in good health. Sequences were obtained from blood. The CDR3 DNA reads TGTGCCAGCCCACTTAGAGTGACAGGGGCGTCTGGGGCCAACGTCCTGACTTTC. This translates into CASPLRVTGASGANVLTF. The complete variable domain, with remaining parts taken from reference TRBV7-9 and TRBJ2-6, reads DTGVSQNPRHKITKRGQNVTFRCDPISEHNRLYWYRQTLGQGPEFLTYFQNEAQLEKSRLLSDRFSAERPKGSFSTLEIQRTEQGDSAMYLCASPLRVTGASGANVLTFGAGSRLTVL.